Listed below are T cell receptor beta chains from one sample, sequenced in a study of identical twins. TCRdb processed the 5' RACE reads anew with MiXCR; each CDR3 protein has one entry. Altogether 270,000 or so distinct CDR3 sequences are present, roughly 8% being singletons, with the ten largest covering approximately 3%. The sample was also linked to a second study, of yellow fever vaccine responses in identical twins.

The sequencing input was CD8+ T cells sorted from blood. The receptors here all came from a woman aged 18-29 years in good health. Both conserved end residues are part of each CDR3. The D gene is left open where the match is weak. Size tells how often a clone was seen (once, few, many) or the class of an expanded clone, and some rows leave it out.

v_gene: TRBV29-1; abundance: -; j_gene: TRBJ2-7; d_gene: -; len: 13; CDR3nt: TGCAGCGTTGAAGTGGAGGGTTCCTACGAGCAGTACTTC; CDR3aa: CSVEVEGSYEQYF
v_gene: TRBV7-2; abundance: few; j_gene: TRBJ1-5; d_gene: -; len: 14; CDR3nt: TGTGCCAGCAGCTTAGGACTCAACAATCAGCCCCAGCATTTT; CDR3aa: CASSLGLNNQPQHF
v_gene: TRBV4-3; abundance: few; j_gene: TRBJ2-1; d_gene: TRBD2; len: 17; CDR3nt: TGCGCCAGCAGCCAAGCGTGGCTAGCGGACTCCTACAATGAGCAGTTCTTC; CDR3aa: CASSQAWLADSYNEQFF
v_gene: TRBV5-6; abundance: few; j_gene: TRBJ2-3; d_gene: -; len: 14; CDR3nt: TGTGCCAGCAGGTGGACAGTGAGCACAGATACGCAGTATTTT; CDR3aa: CASRWTVSTDTQYF
v_gene: TRBV24-1; abundance: -; j_gene: TRBJ2-2; d_gene: -; len: 16; CDR3nt: TGTGCCACCAGGGGGGAACAGGGAGGGAACACCGGGGAGCTGTTTTTT; CDR3aa: CATRGEQGGNTGELFF
v_gene: TRBV27; abundance: few; j_gene: TRBJ2-7; d_gene: TRBD2; len: 14; CDR3nt: TGTGCCAGCAGTGACAGCGGGGGGGCCCACGAGCAGTACTTC; CDR3aa: CASSDSGGAHEQYF
v_gene: TRBV6-1; abundance: -; j_gene: TRBJ2-1; d_gene: -; len: 18; CDR3nt: TGTGCCAGCACTCGGACATCCCTAGGGAGAGGGCTAGGTCATGAGCAGTTCTTC; CDR3aa: CASTRTSLGRGLGHEQFF
v_gene: TRBV27; abundance: -; j_gene: TRBJ2-3; d_gene: -; len: 17; CDR3nt: TGTGCCAGCAGTTTACGGGGGATTAGCGTCCATACAGATACGCAGTATTTT; CDR3aa: CASSLRGISVHTDTQYF
v_gene: TRBV4-3; abundance: few; j_gene: TRBJ2-7; d_gene: -; len: 15; CDR3nt: TGCGCCAGCAGCCAAGACTTTGGCACTACCTACGAGCAGTACTTC; CDR3aa: CASSQDFGTTYEQYF
v_gene: TRBV5-1; abundance: -; j_gene: TRBJ1-6; d_gene: -; len: 9; CDR3nt: TGCGCCAGGGTTTCACCCCTCCACTTT; CDR3aa: CARVSPLHF
v_gene: TRBV7-8; abundance: -; j_gene: TRBJ2-3; d_gene: -; len: 15; CDR3nt: TGTGCCAGCAGCTTCTACGGGGGGCTTGGAGATACGCAGTATTTT; CDR3aa: CASSFYGGLGDTQYF
v_gene: TRBV28; abundance: many; j_gene: TRBJ1-3; d_gene: -; len: 19; CDR3nt: TGTGCCAGCACCAGATTTCTTCACTCGACAGAACTCTCTGGAAACACCATATATTTT; CDR3aa: CASTRFLHSTELSGNTIYF
v_gene: TRBV11-2; abundance: many; j_gene: TRBJ2-1; d_gene: TRBD2; len: 16; CDR3nt: TGTGCCAGCAGCTTCCGAGCGGGGGGAATATACAATGAGCAGTTCTTC; CDR3aa: CASSFRAGGIYNEQFF
v_gene: TRBV6-5; abundance: few; j_gene: TRBJ2-1; d_gene: TRBD1; len: 14; CDR3nt: TGTGCCAGCAGTTCCTCCGGGACAGGAGATGAGCAGTTCTTC; CDR3aa: CASSSSGTGDEQFF
v_gene: TRBV7-9; abundance: few; j_gene: TRBJ2-3; d_gene: TRBD2; len: 15; CDR3nt: TGTGCCAGCAGCAGGGGGACTAGCAGCACAGATACGCAGTATTTT; CDR3aa: CASSRGTSSTDTQYF
v_gene: TRBV14; abundance: many; j_gene: TRBJ2-7; d_gene: -; len: 15; CDR3nt: TGTGCCAGCAGCCAAGAATCGTACACCTTAGCCGGGCAGTACTTC; CDR3aa: CASSQESYTLAGQYF
v_gene: TRBV5-8; abundance: few; j_gene: TRBJ2-7; d_gene: -; len: 12; CDR3nt: TGTGCCAGCAGCTGGGACACCTACGAGCAGTACTTC; CDR3aa: CASSWDTYEQYF
v_gene: TRBV20-1; abundance: many; j_gene: TRBJ2-1; d_gene: -; len: 13; CDR3nt: TGCAGTGAGGGTAGCGGAACCTACAATGAGCAGTTCTTC; CDR3aa: CSEGSGTYNEQFF
v_gene: TRBV11-1; abundance: -; j_gene: TRBJ2-2; d_gene: TRBD2; len: 20; CDR3nt: TGTGCCAGCAGCTTCCAACTAGCGGGGGAATCGGTTGTGGACACCGGGGAGCTGTTTTTT; CDR3aa: CASSFQLAGESVVDTGELFF
v_gene: TRBV12-3/TRBV12-4; abundance: few; j_gene: TRBJ2-1; d_gene: -; len: 12; CDR3nt: TGTGCCAGCAGTCGTGTCTCAGATGAGCAGTTCTTC; CDR3aa: CASSRVSDEQFF
v_gene: TRBV7-8; abundance: few; j_gene: TRBJ2-6; d_gene: -; len: 17; CDR3nt: TGTGCCAGCAGCCCACCCGTTGGGGTCTCTGGGGCCAACGTCCTGACTTTC; CDR3aa: CASSPPVGVSGANVLTF
v_gene: TRBV7-9; abundance: -; j_gene: TRBJ2-1; d_gene: TRBD2; len: 13; CDR3nt: TGTGCCAGCAGCTCCGAGGAGCGGGAGTTGGCGTTCTTC; CDR3aa: CASSSEERELAFF
v_gene: TRBV7-9; abundance: few; j_gene: TRBJ2-7; d_gene: -; len: 15; CDR3nt: TGTGCCAGCAGCTTAGCATCGACCAGGGGCTACGAGCAGTACTTC; CDR3aa: CASSLASTRGYEQYF
v_gene: TRBV5-1; abundance: -; j_gene: TRBJ1-1; d_gene: -; len: 13; CDR3nt: TGCGCCAGCAGCTTTTCCGATGCCACTGAAGCTTTCTTT; CDR3aa: CASSFSDATEAFF
v_gene: TRBV6-1; abundance: many; j_gene: TRBJ2-1; d_gene: -; len: 16; CDR3nt: TGTGCCAGCACGCACTCAAGCGGAACACCCCACAATGAGCAGTTCTTC; CDR3aa: CASTHSSGTPHNEQFF
v_gene: TRBV29-1; abundance: few; j_gene: TRBJ2-7; d_gene: -; len: 13; CDR3nt: TGCAGCGTTAGGGAGGACGGACTCTACGAGCAGTACTTC; CDR3aa: CSVREDGLYEQYF
v_gene: TRBV5-1; abundance: -; j_gene: TRBJ2-3; d_gene: -; len: 13; CDR3nt: TGCGCCAGCAACGTAGACCTCACAGATACGCAGTATTTT; CDR3aa: CASNVDLTDTQYF
v_gene: TRBV21-1; abundance: many; j_gene: TRBJ2-3; d_gene: -; len: 16; CDR3nt: TGTGCCAGCAACGTCACTAGCGGGGGGCCCCCAGATACGCAGTATTTT; CDR3aa: CASNVTSGGPPDTQYF
v_gene: TRBV20-1; abundance: -; j_gene: TRBJ2-3; d_gene: -; len: 15; CDR3nt: TGCAGTGCTAGAAGCCTGCTATCAGGCACAGATACGCAGTATTTT; CDR3aa: CSARSLLSGTDTQYF
v_gene: TRBV6-4; abundance: few; j_gene: TRBJ2-2; d_gene: -; len: 14; CDR3nt: TGTGCCAGCAGTGACTCGAAAGGTGCCGGGGAGCTGTTTTTT; CDR3aa: CASSDSKGAGELFF
v_gene: TRBV4-2; abundance: few; j_gene: TRBJ2-3; d_gene: TRBD2; len: 16; CDR3nt: TGTGCCAGCAGCCAAGTCCTAGCGGGAGATCTTGATACGCAGTATTTT; CDR3aa: CASSQVLAGDLDTQYF
v_gene: TRBV7-2; abundance: many; j_gene: TRBJ2-7; d_gene: -; len: 13; CDR3nt: TGTGCCAGCAGCTTTTTCTTGGGGTACGAGCAGTACTTC; CDR3aa: CASSFFLGYEQYF
v_gene: TRBV7-9; abundance: -; j_gene: TRBJ2-7; d_gene: TRBD2; len: 15; CDR3nt: TGTGCCAGCAGCTCTTGGGGGACTAGCGGCGAGGAGCAGTACTTC; CDR3aa: CASSSWGTSGEEQYF
v_gene: TRBV4-3; abundance: -; j_gene: TRBJ1-5; d_gene: -; len: 15; CDR3nt: TGCGCCAGCAGCCAAGCTGTTGGCAGCAATCAGCCCCAGCATTTT; CDR3aa: CASSQAVGSNQPQHF
v_gene: TRBV6-1; abundance: few; j_gene: TRBJ1-1; d_gene: -; len: 14; CDR3nt: TGTGCCAGCAGATGGGACATCCGGAACACTGAAGCTTTCTTT; CDR3aa: CASRWDIRNTEAFF
v_gene: TRBV7-2; abundance: -; j_gene: TRBJ2-7; d_gene: -; len: 15; CDR3nt: TGTGCCAGCAGCTTAGTCGAGGACACCACCTACGAGCAGTACTTC; CDR3aa: CASSLVEDTTYEQYF
v_gene: TRBV20-1; abundance: few; j_gene: TRBJ2-2; d_gene: TRBD1; len: 14; CDR3nt: TGCAGTGCTAGAACAATCAGGGGGCACGGGGAGCTGTTTTTT; CDR3aa: CSARTIRGHGELFF
v_gene: TRBV15; abundance: -; j_gene: TRBJ2-7; d_gene: -; len: 13; CDR3nt: TGTGCCACCAGCAGTATCTCAAGTTACGAGCAGTACTTC; CDR3aa: CATSSISSYEQYF
v_gene: TRBV6-5; abundance: -; j_gene: TRBJ2-1; d_gene: -; len: 14; CDR3nt: TGTGCCAGCAGTTACGGCTACAGTGGAGGTGAGCAGTTCTTC; CDR3aa: CASSYGYSGGEQFF
v_gene: TRBV3-1; abundance: many; j_gene: TRBJ2-7; d_gene: -; len: 15; CDR3nt: TGTGCCAGCAGCCTTACCACGGACAGTTGGCACGAGCAGTACTTC; CDR3aa: CASSLTTDSWHEQYF
v_gene: TRBV28; abundance: many; j_gene: TRBJ2-1; d_gene: TRBD2; len: 15; CDR3nt: TGTGCCAGCCACCCCATGGGACTAGCGGACAATGAGCAGTTCTTC; CDR3aa: CASHPMGLADNEQFF
v_gene: TRBV28; abundance: many; j_gene: TRBJ1-1; d_gene: -; len: 13; CDR3nt: TGTGCCAGCAGCCACCCCGGGACTGCGGAAGCTTTCTTT; CDR3aa: CASSHPGTAEAFF
v_gene: TRBV29-1; abundance: few; j_gene: TRBJ2-3; d_gene: -; len: 16; CDR3nt: TGCAGCGTTGAAGCGGAGGGGAGCGTTAGCACAGATACGCAGTATTTT; CDR3aa: CSVEAEGSVSTDTQYF
v_gene: TRBV12-3/TRBV12-4; abundance: few; j_gene: TRBJ2-7; d_gene: TRBD1; len: 11; CDR3nt: TGTGCCAGCAGTTTAGGGACAGGCAAGTACTTC; CDR3aa: CASSLGTGKYF
v_gene: TRBV7-6; abundance: -; j_gene: TRBJ2-7; d_gene: -; len: 13; CDR3nt: TGTGCCAGCAGCTTGCGAGGGTCGGACGAGCAGTACTTC; CDR3aa: CASSLRGSDEQYF
v_gene: TRBV13; abundance: -; j_gene: TRBJ2-5; d_gene: TRBD2; len: 14; CDR3nt: TGTGCCAGCAGCTTCGGAGCGGGGGAAGAGACCCAGTACTTC; CDR3aa: CASSFGAGEETQYF
v_gene: TRBV4-1; abundance: few; j_gene: TRBJ2-1; d_gene: TRBD2; len: 19; CDR3nt: TGCGCCAGCAGCTCCCCGACTAGCGGGAACAAACATGACTACAATGAGCAGTTCTTC; CDR3aa: CASSSPTSGNKHDYNEQFF
v_gene: TRBV5-1; abundance: many; j_gene: TRBJ2-4; d_gene: TRBD1; len: 13; CDR3nt: TGCGCCAGCAGCTTGGGACAGGGAAACATTCAGTACTTC; CDR3aa: CASSLGQGNIQYF
v_gene: TRBV4-2; abundance: many; j_gene: TRBJ1-1; d_gene: -; len: 15; CDR3nt: TGTGCCAGCAGCCCGGTGTTTGGGGGCCTCACTGAAGCTTTCTTT; CDR3aa: CASSPVFGGLTEAFF
v_gene: TRBV3-1; abundance: few; j_gene: TRBJ2-1; d_gene: -; len: 17; CDR3nt: TGTGCCAGCAGCCAAGGATCTAACAGGTTACCCTACAATGAGCAGTTCTTC; CDR3aa: CASSQGSNRLPYNEQFF
v_gene: TRBV6-1; abundance: few; j_gene: TRBJ1-2; d_gene: -; len: 14; CDR3nt: TGTGCCAGCGAACCACAGGACCGAAACTATGGCTACACCTTC; CDR3aa: CASEPQDRNYGYTF
v_gene: TRBV7-9; abundance: few; j_gene: TRBJ2-1; d_gene: -; len: 16; CDR3nt: TGTGCCAGCAGCCTCACCAACGGGGAAGTAGGGAATGAGCAGTTCTTC; CDR3aa: CASSLTNGEVGNEQFF
v_gene: TRBV11-2; abundance: many; j_gene: TRBJ2-7; d_gene: TRBD2; len: 12; CDR3nt: TGTGCAACGGCGGGAGGGAGGAACGAGCAGTACTTC; CDR3aa: CATAGGRNEQYF
v_gene: TRBV7-9; abundance: few; j_gene: TRBJ1-2; d_gene: TRBD1; len: 17; CDR3nt: TGTGCCAGCAGCTCGACAGGGGCTGCTCCGGCTAACTATGGCTACACCTTC; CDR3aa: CASSSTGAAPANYGYTF
v_gene: TRBV7-8; abundance: few; j_gene: TRBJ2-7; d_gene: TRBD1; len: 15; CDR3nt: TGTGCCAGCAGCTTAGTACGGGACAGGGCCTACGAGCAGTACTTC; CDR3aa: CASSLVRDRAYEQYF
v_gene: TRBV7-8; abundance: many; j_gene: TRBJ2-3; d_gene: TRBD2; len: 16; CDR3nt: TGTGCCAGCAGTCTACTAGCGGGAGCGGGCACAGATACGCAGTATTTT; CDR3aa: CASSLLAGAGTDTQYF
v_gene: TRBV7-9; abundance: few; j_gene: TRBJ2-2; d_gene: TRBD2; len: 16; CDR3nt: TGTGCCAGCAGCTCACGGGGGAGCGGGATGGCCGGGGAGCTGGTTTTT; CDR3aa: CASSSRGSGMAGELVF
v_gene: TRBV7-9; abundance: few; j_gene: TRBJ2-4; d_gene: -; len: 12; CDR3nt: TGTGCCAGCAGTTCAACAGGATCCCTAAAGAACTTC; CDR3aa: CASSSTGSLKNF
v_gene: TRBV5-1; abundance: many; j_gene: TRBJ2-7; d_gene: -; len: 12; CDR3nt: TGCGCCAGCAGCTTGGGGGTGAGGGAGCAGTACTTC; CDR3aa: CASSLGVREQYF